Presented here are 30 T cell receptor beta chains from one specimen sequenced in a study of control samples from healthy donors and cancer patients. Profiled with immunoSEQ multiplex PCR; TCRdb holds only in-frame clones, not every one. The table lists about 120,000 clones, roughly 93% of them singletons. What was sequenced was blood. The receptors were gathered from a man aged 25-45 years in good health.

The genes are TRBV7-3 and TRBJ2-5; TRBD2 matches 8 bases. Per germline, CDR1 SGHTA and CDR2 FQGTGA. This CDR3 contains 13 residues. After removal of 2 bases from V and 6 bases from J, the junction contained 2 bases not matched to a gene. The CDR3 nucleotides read TGTGCCAGCAGCTTACGGGGGGGCCAGACCCAGTACTTC. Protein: CASSLRGGQTQYF.

The CDR3 spells CASGGELNTEAFF. The DNA for the CDR3 is TGTGCCAGCGGGGGGGAGTTAAACACTGAAGCTTTCTTT. The rearrangement links TRBV6-4 to TRBJ1-1; a weak D match, TRBD1 (5 bases). Germline V gives CDR1 MRHNA, CDR2 SNTAGT. V lost 8 bases and J lost 2, with 12 bases in between. The CDR3 consists of 13 residues.

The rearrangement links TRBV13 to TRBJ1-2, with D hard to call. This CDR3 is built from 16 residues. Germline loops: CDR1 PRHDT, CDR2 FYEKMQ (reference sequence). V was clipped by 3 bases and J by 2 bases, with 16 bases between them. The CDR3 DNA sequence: TGTGCCAGCAGCTTTCCGGCTTTGGCAAGCAACTATGGCTACACCTTC. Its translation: CASSFPALASNYGYTF.

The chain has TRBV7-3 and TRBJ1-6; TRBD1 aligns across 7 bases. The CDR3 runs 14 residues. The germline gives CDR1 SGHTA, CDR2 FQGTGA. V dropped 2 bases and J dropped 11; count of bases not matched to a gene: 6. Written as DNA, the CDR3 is TGTGCCAGCAGCTTAGTAGGGGGCGGGACACCCCTCCACTTT. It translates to CASSLVGGGTPLHF.

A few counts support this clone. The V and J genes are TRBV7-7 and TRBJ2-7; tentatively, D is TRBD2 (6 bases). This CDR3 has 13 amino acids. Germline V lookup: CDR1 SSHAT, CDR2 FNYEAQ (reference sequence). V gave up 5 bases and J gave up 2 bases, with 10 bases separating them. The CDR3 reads CASSPAGTYEQYF. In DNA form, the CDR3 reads TGTGCCAGCAGCCCCGCGGGAACCTACGAGCAGTACTTC.

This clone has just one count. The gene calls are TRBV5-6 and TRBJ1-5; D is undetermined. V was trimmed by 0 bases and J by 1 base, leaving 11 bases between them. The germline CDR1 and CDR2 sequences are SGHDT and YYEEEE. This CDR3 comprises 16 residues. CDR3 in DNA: TGTGCCAGCAGCTTGGCGAATACGGGAAGCAATCAGCCCCAGCATTTT. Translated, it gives CASSLANTGSNQPQHF.

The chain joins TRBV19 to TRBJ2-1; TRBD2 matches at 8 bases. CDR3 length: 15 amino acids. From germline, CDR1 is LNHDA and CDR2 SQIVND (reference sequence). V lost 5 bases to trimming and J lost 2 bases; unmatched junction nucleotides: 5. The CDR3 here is CASSPRGGTYNEQFF. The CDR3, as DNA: TGTGCCAGTAGTCCCCGGGGGGGAACCTACAATGAGCAGTTCTTC.

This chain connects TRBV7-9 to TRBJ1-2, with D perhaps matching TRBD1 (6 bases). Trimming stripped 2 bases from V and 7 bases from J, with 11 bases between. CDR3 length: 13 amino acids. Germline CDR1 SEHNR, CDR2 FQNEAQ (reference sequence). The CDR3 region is CASSLQDSVGYTF. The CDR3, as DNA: TGTGCCAGCAGCTTACAGGACAGCGTTGGCTACACCTTC.

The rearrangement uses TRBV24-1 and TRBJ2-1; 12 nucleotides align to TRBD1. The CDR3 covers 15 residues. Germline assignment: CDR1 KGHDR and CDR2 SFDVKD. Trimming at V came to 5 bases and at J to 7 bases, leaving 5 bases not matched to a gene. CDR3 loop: CATSGGQGAWNEQFF. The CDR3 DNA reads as TGTGCCACCAGTGGGGGACAGGGGGCTTGGAATGAGCAGTTCTTC.

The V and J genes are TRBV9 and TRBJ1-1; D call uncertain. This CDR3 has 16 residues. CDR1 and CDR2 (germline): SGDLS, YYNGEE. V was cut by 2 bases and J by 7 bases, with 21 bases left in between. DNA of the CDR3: TGTGCCAGCAGCGTTAACGTCGGACGGGAGAATGGTGAAGCTTTCTTT. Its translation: CASSVNVGRENGEAFF.

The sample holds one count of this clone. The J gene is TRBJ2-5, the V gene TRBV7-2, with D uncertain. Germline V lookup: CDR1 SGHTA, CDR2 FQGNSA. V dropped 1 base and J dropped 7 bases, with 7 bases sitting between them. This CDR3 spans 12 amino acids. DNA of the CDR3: TGTGCCAGCAGCTTAGGTCCTGGGACCCAGTACTTC. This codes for CASSLGPGTQYF.

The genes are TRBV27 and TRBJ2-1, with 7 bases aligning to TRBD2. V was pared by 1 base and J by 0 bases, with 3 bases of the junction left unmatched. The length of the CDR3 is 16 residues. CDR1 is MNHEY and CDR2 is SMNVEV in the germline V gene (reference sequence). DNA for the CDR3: TGTGCCAGCAGTTTATGGCTAGCGGCCTCCTACAATGAGCAGTTCTTC. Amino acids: CASSLWLAASYNEQFF.

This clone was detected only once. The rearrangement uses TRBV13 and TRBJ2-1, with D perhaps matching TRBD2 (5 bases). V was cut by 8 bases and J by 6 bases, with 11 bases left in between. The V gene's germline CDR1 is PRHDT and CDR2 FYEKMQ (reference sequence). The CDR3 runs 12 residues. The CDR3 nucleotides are TGTGCCAGCTCGGAGCGGTTCAATGAGCAGTTCTTC. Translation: CASSERFNEQFF.

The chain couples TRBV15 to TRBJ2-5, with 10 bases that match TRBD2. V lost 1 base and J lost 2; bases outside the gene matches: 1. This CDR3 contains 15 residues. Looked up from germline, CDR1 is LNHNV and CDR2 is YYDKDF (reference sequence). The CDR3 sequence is CATSRGSGGQETQYF. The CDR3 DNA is TGTGCCACCAGCAGAGGTAGCGGGGGGCAAGAGACCCAGTACTTC.

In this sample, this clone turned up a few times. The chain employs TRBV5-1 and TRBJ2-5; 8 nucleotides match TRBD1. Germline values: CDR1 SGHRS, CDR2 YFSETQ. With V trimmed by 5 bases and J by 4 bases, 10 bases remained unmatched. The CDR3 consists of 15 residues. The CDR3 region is CASSFQGAFGETQYF. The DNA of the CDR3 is TGCGCCAGCAGTTTTCAGGGGGCGTTTGGAGAGACCCAGTACTTC.

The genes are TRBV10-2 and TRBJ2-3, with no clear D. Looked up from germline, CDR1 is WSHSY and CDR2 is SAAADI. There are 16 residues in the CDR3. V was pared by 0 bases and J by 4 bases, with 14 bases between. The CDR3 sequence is CASSESKRSGADTQYF. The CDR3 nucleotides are TGCGCCAGCAGTGAGTCGAAGCGTTCGGGTGCAGATACGCAGTATTTT.

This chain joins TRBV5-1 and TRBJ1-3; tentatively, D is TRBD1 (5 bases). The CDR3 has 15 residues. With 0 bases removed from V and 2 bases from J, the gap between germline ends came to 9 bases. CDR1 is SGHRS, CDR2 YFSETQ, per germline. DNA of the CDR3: TGCGCCAGCAGCTTGGATGGGGGAACTGGAAACACCATATATTTT. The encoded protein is CASSLDGGTGNTIYF.

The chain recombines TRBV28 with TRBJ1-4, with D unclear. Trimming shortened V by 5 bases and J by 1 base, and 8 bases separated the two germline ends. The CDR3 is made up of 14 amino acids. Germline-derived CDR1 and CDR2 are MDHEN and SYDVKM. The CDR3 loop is CASSNTVTNEKLFF. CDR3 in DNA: TGTGCCAGCAGTAATACGGTAACTAATGAAAAACTGTTTTTT.

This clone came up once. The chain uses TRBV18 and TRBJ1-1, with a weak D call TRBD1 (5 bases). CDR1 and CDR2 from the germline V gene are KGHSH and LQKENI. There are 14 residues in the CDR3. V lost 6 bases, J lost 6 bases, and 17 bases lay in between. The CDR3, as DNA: TGTGCCAGCTCCCCAGCCCGGGGCGGCTCTGAAGCTTTCTTT. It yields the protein CASSPARGGSEAFF.

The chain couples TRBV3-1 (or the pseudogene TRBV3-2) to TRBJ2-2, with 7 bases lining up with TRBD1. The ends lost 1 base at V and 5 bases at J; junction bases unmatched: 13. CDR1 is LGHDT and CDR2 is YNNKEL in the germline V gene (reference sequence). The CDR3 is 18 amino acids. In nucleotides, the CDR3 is TGTGCCAGCAGCCAAGTAAGAGGGGGCACTCTGAGGACCGGGGAGCTGTTTTTT. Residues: CASSQVRGGTLRTGELFF.

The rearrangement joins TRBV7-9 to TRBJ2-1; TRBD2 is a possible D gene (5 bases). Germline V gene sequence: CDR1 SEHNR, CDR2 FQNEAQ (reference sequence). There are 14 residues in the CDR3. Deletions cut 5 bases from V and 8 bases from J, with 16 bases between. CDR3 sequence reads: CASSPVDSGDEQFF. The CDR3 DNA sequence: TGTGCCAGCAGCCCGGTGGACTCCGGGGATGAGCAGTTCTTC. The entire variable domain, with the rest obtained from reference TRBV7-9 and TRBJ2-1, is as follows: DTGVSQNPRHKITKRGQNVTFRCDPISEHNRLYWYRQTLGQGPEFLTYFQNEAQLEKSRLLSDRFSAERPKGSFSTLEIQRTEQGDSAMYLCASSPVDSGDEQFFGPGTRLTVL.

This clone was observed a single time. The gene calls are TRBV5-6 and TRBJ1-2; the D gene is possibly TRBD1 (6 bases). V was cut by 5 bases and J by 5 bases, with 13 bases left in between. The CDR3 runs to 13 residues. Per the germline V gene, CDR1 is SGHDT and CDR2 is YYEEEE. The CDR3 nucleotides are TGTGCCAGCAGTTTTGGGACATCGTATGGCTACACCTTC. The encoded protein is CASSFGTSYGYTF. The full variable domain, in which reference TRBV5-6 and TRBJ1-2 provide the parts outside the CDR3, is DAGVTQSPTHLIKTRGQQVTLRCSPKSGHDTVSWYQQALGQGPQFIFQYYEEEERQRGNFPDRFSGHQFPNYSSELNVNALLLGDSALYLCASSFGTSYGYTFGSGTRLTVV.

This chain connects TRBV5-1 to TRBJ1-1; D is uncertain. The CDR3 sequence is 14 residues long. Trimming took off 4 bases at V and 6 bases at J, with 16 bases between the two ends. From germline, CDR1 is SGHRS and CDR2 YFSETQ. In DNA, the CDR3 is TGCGCCAGCAGCCTATGGACCGACCCCCCTGAAGCTTTCTTT. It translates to CASSLWTDPPEAFF.

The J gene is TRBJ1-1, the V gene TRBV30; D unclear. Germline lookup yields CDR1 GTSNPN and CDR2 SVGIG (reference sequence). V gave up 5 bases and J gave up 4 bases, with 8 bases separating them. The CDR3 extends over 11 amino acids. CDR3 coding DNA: TGTGCCTGGGAGGGAGGCACTGAAGCTTTCTTT. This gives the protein CAWEGGTEAFF.

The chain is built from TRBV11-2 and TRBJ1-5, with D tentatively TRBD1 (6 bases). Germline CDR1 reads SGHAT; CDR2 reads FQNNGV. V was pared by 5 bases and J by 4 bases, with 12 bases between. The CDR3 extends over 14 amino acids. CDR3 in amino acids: CASSPGQINQPQHF. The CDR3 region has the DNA TGTGCCAGCAGCCCAGGACAGATTAATCAGCCCCAGCATTTT.

In nucleotides, the CDR3 is TGTGCCAGTCAGCAAAAGGCCTCTAGCGGGGGGGCTCAAGAGACCCAGTACTTC. Translating it yields CASQQKASSGGAQETQYF. The chain recombines TRBV21-1 with TRBJ2-5; no DNA check was done on the table's D call, TRBD2. TRBV21-1 is assigned pseudogene status. CDR3 length: 18 residues.

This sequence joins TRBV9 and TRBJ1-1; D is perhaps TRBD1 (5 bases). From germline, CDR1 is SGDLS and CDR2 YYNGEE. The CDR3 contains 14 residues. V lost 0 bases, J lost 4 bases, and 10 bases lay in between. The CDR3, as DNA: TGTGCCAGCAGCGTAGTATCGGGGGGCACTGAAGCTTTCTTT. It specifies CASSVVSGGTEAFF.

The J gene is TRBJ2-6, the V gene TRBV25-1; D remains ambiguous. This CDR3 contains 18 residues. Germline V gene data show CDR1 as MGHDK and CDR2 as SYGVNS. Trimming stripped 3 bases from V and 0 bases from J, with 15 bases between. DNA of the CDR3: TGTGCCAGCAGTGATGAAGGGTTGGGATACTCTGGGGCCAACGTCCTGACTTTC. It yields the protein CASSDEGLGYSGANVLTF.

The CDR3 DNA follows: TGTGCCAGTAGTATAGGTGGGGCCCCTCGGAAGACCCAGTACTTC. Translated: CASSIGGAPRKTQYF. The chain couples TRBV19 to TRBJ2-5, with TRBD1 as a possible D gene (5 bases). The CDR3 length is 15 residues. CDR1 LNHDA and CDR2 SQIVND come from the germline V gene (reference sequence). V was trimmed by 1 base and J by 6 bases, leaving 15 bases between them.

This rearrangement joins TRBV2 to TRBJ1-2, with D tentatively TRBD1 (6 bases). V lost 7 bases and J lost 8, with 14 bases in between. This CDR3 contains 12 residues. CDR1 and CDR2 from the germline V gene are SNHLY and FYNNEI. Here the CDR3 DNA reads TGTGCCAGCATGAGTCAGGGGAACGGCTACACCTTC. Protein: CASMSQGNGYTF. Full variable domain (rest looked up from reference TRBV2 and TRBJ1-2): EPEVTQTPSHQVTQMGQEVILRCVPISNHLYFYWYRQILGQKVEFLVSFYNNEISEKSEIFDDQFSVERPDGSNFTLKIRSTKLEDSAMYFCASMSQGNGYTFGSGTRLTVV.